This T cell receptor beta chain was obtained from a study of blood T cell repertoires in COVID-19. The wider study: T cells, B-cell-depleted T cells, or PBMCs supplied cDNA or gDNA.

Germline assignment: CDR1 MNHEY and CDR2 SMNVEV (reference sequence). The CDR3 consists of 17 residues. Losses at the gene ends were 3 bases for V and 2 bases for J; bases not matched to a gene: 7. Sequencing was performed with immunoSEQ multiplex PCR; in TCRdb, only in-frame clones are kept and a portion is missing. The sample records about 280,000 clones, around nine tenths being singletons. This clonotype was sampled from a woman aged 35 to 49 who had recovered from COVID-19. Sequencing was performed on peripheral blood. This sequence joins TRBV27 and TRBJ2-3; 11 nucleotides match TRBD1. DNA for the CDR3: TGTGCCAGCAGTTTTCTTAGGACAGGGGGCCTCACAGATACGCAGTATTTT. This encodes CASSFLRTGGLTDTQYF.